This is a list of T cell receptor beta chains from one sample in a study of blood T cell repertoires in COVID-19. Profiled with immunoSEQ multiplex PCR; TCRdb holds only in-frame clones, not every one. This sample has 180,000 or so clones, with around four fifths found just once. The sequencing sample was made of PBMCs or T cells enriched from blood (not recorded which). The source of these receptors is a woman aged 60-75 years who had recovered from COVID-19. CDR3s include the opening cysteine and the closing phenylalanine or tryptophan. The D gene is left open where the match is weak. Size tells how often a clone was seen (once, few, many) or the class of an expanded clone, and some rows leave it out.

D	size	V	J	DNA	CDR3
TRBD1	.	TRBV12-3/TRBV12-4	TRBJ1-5	TGTGCCAGCAGGGGACAGAGCAATCAGCCCCAGCATTTT	CASRGQSNQPQHF
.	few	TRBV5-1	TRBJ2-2	TGCGCCAGCCGTCGGGACACCGCGAACACCGGGGAGCTGTTTTTT	CASRRDTANTGELFF
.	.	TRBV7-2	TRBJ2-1	TGTGCCAGCACCTTTGGACTATCGAGCTCCTACAATGAGCAGTTCTTC	CASTFGLSSSYNEQFF
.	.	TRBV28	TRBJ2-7	TGTGCCAGCAGTCCAATGCCCTCCTTAGCGGCACCCTACGAGCAGTACTTC	CASSPMPSLAAPYEQYF
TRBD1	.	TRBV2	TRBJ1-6	TGTGCCAGCATCAAGGGGGCAACTAATAATTCACCCCTCCACTTT	CASIKGATNNSPLHF
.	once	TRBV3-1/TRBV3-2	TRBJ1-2	TGTGCCAGCAGCCAAGTGTATACAGGGTTCATATTGGGCTACACCTTC	CASSQVYTGFILGYTF
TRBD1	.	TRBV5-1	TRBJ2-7	TGCGCCAGCAGCCCACTCTCAGGGGGCAACGACGAGCAGTACTTC	CASSPLSGGNDEQYF
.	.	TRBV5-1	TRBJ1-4	TGCGCCAGCAGAGCGGGTGGGGAGTATGAAAAACTGTTTTTT	CASRAGGEYEKLFF
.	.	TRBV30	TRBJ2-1	TGTGCCTGGAGCCGGACAGTTAACAATGAGCAGTTCTTC	CAWSRTVNNEQFF
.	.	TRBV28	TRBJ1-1	TGTGCCAGCAGTTTCATGAAGACTTCATCAGCTTTCTTT	CASSFMKTSSAFF
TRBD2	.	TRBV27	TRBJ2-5	TGTGCCAGCAGTGAGCGGGGGACGCAAGAGACCCAGTACTTC	CASSERGTQETQYF
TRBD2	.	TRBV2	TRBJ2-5	TGTGCCAGCACTGGTTTAGCGGGGTCAGAGACCCAGTACTTC	CASTGLAGSETQYF
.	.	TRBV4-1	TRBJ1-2	TGCGCCAGCAGCCAATTAATCCTCGGACAACTAACCCGCACCTTC	CASSQLILGQLTRTF
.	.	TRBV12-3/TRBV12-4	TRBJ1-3	TGTGCCAGCAGTGACAGCTCTGGAAACACCATATATTTT	CASSDSSGNTIYF
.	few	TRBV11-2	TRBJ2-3	TGTGCCAGCAGCTTATTTGGGGACTCACCGTCGGATACGCAGTATTTT	CASSLFGDSPSDTQYF
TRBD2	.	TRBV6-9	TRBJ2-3	TGTGCCAGCAGTTATAACGGGGGGATCACAGATACGCAGTATTTT	CASSYNGGITDTQYF
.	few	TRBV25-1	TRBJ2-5	TGTGCCAGCAGTGAAGTATACAAGTACTTC	CASSEVYKYF
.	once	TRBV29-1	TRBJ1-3	TGCAGCGTTGTGCTGAGCTCTGGAAACACCATATATTTT	CSVVLSSGNTIYF
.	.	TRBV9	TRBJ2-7	TGTGCCAGCAGCGCGGGGGACGGGGGCTCCTACGAGCAGTACTTC	CASSAGDGGSYEQYF
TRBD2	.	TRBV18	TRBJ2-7	TGTGCCAGCTCCCCAAGCGGGAGCTCCTACGAGCAGTACTTC	CASSPSGSSYEQYF
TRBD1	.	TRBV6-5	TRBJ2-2	TGTGCCAGCAACAGGGGGGCTCCCGGGGAGCTGTTTTTT	CASNRGAPGELFF
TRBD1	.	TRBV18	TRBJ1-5	TGTGCCAGCTCACTTTCCACAGGGGTCGGCCAGCCCCAGCATTTT	CASSLSTGVGQPQHF
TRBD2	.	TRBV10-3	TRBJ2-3	TGTGCCATCAGTGGAGGGCTAGCGGGGTCTGTGGGCACAGATACGCAGTATTTT	CAISGGLAGSVGTDTQYF
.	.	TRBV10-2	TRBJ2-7	TGCGCCAGCAAGGCGGCAGCTTCCTACGAGCAGTACTTC	CASKAAASYEQYF
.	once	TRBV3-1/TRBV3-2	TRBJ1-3	TGTGCCAGCAGCCAAAGGAGGCAGAGCTCTGGAAACACCATATATTTT	CASSQRRQSSGNTIYF
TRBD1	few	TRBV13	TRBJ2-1	TGTGCCAGCAGCGGGGACAGCTACAATGAGCAGTTCTTC	CASSGDSYNEQFF
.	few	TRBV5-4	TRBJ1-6	TGTGCCAGCCGCCCTATAGCCGGCAATTCACCCCTCCACTTT	CASRPIAGNSPLHF
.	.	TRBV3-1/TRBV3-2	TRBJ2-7	TGTGCCAGCAGCCCAAACAGGGTCTACGAGCAGTACTTC	CASSPNRVYEQYF
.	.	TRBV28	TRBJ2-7	TGTGCCAGCAGTTTGTGGCCCCTAGGCGAGCAGTACTTC	CASSLWPLGEQYF
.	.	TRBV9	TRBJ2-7	TGTGCCAGCAGCGTAGCCCCAGACAGGTTTGGCTACGAGCAGTACTTC	CASSVAPDRFGYEQYF
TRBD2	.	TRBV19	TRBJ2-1	TGTGCCAGTAGTGGTGCGGGGGGAATCGATGAGCAGTTCTTC	CASSGAGGIDEQFF
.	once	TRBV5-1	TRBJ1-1	TGCGCCAGCAGCTTGGTTCAGGGCCCGAACACTGAAGCTTTCTTT	CASSLVQGPNTEAFF
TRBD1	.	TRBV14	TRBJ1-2	TGTGCCAGCAGCCAAGCCCTCGGGACAGCCTATGGCTACACCTTC	CASSQALGTAYGYTF
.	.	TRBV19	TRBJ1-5	TGTGCCAGTAGTATATCCGATCAGCCCCAGCATTTT	CASSISDQPQHF
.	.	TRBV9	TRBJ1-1	TGTGCCAGCAGCACCCACGGGGTTATGAACACTGAAGCTTTCTTT	CASSTHGVMNTEAFF
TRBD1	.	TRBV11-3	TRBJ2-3	TGTGCCAGCAGCTTAGGGGGACAGGGCCTCGGGGATACGCAGTATTTT	CASSLGGQGLGDTQYF
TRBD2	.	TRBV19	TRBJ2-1	TGTGCCAGTAGTACCGGGAGCGGGAGGGCCGCACACAATGAGCAGTTCTTC	CASSTGSGRAAHNEQFF
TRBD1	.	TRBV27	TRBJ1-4	TGTGCCAGCAGTCCCCGACAGGGGGATCTTGAAAAACTGTTTTTT	CASSPRQGDLEKLFF
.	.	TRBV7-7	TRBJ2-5	TGTGCTAGCAGCTTAGTCCGGCAAGAGACCCAGTACTTC	CASSLVRQETQYF
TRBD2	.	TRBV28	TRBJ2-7	TGTGCCAGCAGACGTACTAGCGGGAGAGATTACGAGCAGTACTTC	CASRRTSGRDYEQYF
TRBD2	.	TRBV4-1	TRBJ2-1	TGCGCCAGCAGCTTGGGACTAGCGCCCTACAGTGAGCAGTTCTTC	CASSLGLAPYSEQFF
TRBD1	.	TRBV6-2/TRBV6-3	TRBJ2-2	TGTGCCAGCAGTTTTTTCCGGGACAGGGGGAACACCGGGGAGCTGTTTTTT	CASSFFRDRGNTGELFF
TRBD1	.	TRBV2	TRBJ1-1	TGTGCCAGCAAGGACAGGGGGTCCGAAGCTTTCTTT	CASKDRGSEAFF
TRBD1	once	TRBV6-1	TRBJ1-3	TGTGCCAGCAGTGAACCTGGACAGGGCGGCGGAAACACCATATATTTT	CASSEPGQGGGNTIYF
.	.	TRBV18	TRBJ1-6	TGTGCCAGCTCACCACAGGGGAAGGATTCACCCCTCCACTTT	CASSPQGKDSPLHF